This T cell receptor beta chain was found in a study of cytomegalovirus exposure and HLA in healthy donors. PCR involved 60 Vbeta and 13 Jbeta primers. The assay was immunoSEQ multiplex PCR, and TCRdb's table has in-frame clones only and misses some. The sample shows approximately 120,000 clones, 81% of them seen only once. Trimming left V 2 bases short and J 1 base short, with 21 bases between. The germline V gene has CDR1 SGDLS and CDR2 YYNGEE. The CDR3 loop spans 19 amino acids. The sequencing sample was made of PBMCs. V gene TRBV9 combines with J gene TRBJ2-2; tentative D call: TRBD2 (6 bases). The sequence derives from a woman aged 25 to 39 in good health and CMV-seronegative. This CDR3 is CASSVAPPGTLLNTGELFF. For the CDR3, the DNA is TGTGCCAGCAGCGTCGCCCCCCCCGGGACTCTCCTGAACACCGGGGAGCTGTTTTTT.